The entry that follows covers one T cell receptor (beta chain) sequence. Its antigen is unknown. This sample is drawn from a study of CD8+ T cells in alopecia areata. Study-wide findings and caveats: The study found TCR sharing across patients less clear than in mice, possibly for HLA reasons. Scalp sequencing also captures normal skin's resident alphabeta T cells. Higher clonality was seen in lesional scalp than in normal scalp, especially in alopecia totalis/universalis.

Germline CDR1 is MGHRA and CDR2 is YSYEKL. With 5 bases clipped from V and 4 bases from J, the junction kept 3 bases outside the gene matches. CDR3 length equals 14 residues. The sequencing template was cDNA reverse transcribed from extracted RNA. Repertoires were generated with immunoSEQ multiplex PCR, while TCRdb's copy carries only in-frame clones and drops some. Of some 110,000 clones listed, about 60% are singletons. Separation by sorting yielded CD4+ and CD8+ T cells from PBMCs. V is TRBV4-1 and J is TRBJ2-2; TRBD2 matches at 8 bases. Sequenced: CD4+ T cells sorted from blood. This TCR came from a human donor in good health. The CDR3 region is CASSGTSFTGELFF. In DNA form, the CDR3 reads TGCGCCAGCAGCGGGACTAGTTTCACCGGGGAGCTGTTTTTT.